This T cell receptor beta chain stems from a study of OX40 agonist ivuxolimab in advanced cancers. This CDR3 has 14 amino acids. Trimming stripped 0 bases from V and 1 base from J, with 7 bases between. The germline CDR1 and CDR2 sequences are SGDLS and YYNGEE. Systemic immunosuppression or a history of autoimmune disease excluded patients. Blood specimens came from baseline, cycle 4 day 1, and cycle 7 day 1. This table comes from immunoSEQ multiplex PCR, and its TCRdb copy is limited to in-frame clones, with some not included. This sample has around 92,000 clones, with around 92% found just once. The sample here was CD4+ or CD8+ T cells sorted from blood, taken in a trial of the OX40 agonist ivuxolimab. The TCR sequence derives from an adult with an advanced solid tumor such as melanoma, head and neck, liver or kidney cancer. The V gene is TRBV9, the J gene TRBJ1-1; D is perhaps TRBD1 (5 bases). CDR3 bases: TGTGCCAGCAGCGTAGGGCAGGGGAACACTGAAGCTTTCTTT. Its protein is CASSVGQGNTEAFF. The full variable domain, with the rest looked up from reference TRBV9 and TRBJ1-1, is DSGVTQTPKHLITATGQRVTLRCSPRSGDLSVYWYQQSLDQGLQFLIQYYNGEERAKGNILERFSAQQFPDLHSELNLSSLELGDSALYFCASSVGQGNTEAFFGQGTRLTVV.